Each of the 21 T cell receptor beta chains below was sequenced from the same sample in a study of cytomegalovirus exposure and HLA in healthy donors. PCR primers comprised 60 Vbeta and 13 Jbeta primers. Assay: immunoSEQ multiplex PCR; the TCRdb copy retains only in-frame clones and omits some. Of 200,000 to 250,000 clones listed, 82% are singletons. Sequenced sample: PBMCs. Receptor source: a woman aged 40-49 years in good health and CMV-seropositive.

V is TRBV7-2 and J is TRBJ1-6; the D gene is possibly TRBD1 (5 bases). The germline V gene has CDR1 SGHTA and CDR2 FQGNSA. Between the trimmed V and J ends, which lost 6 bases and 1 base, there was a span of 13 bases. The CDR3 contains 16 residues. The DNA for the CDR3 is TGTGCCAGCAGGCGGGGGGAGTGGTCCTATAATTCACCCCTCCACTTT. It is translated as CASRRGEWSYNSPLHF.

The chain couples TRBV2 to TRBJ1-2; 10 nucleotides line up with TRBD1. CDR1 and CDR2 (germline): SNHLY, FYNNEI. The CDR3 is 12 amino acids. The ends lost 8 bases at V and 8 bases at J; junction bases unmatched: 5. The CDR3: CASGGQGMGYTF. The CDR3 DNA is TGTGCCAGCGGGGGACAGGGGATGGGCTACACCTTC.

This clone was counted between two and nine times. The CDR3 spells CASSGGLWAEQYF. DNA for the CDR3: TGTGCCAGCAGTGGGGGACTATGGGCCGAGCAGTACTTC. The V gene is TRBV2, the J gene TRBJ2-7; TRBD2 matches at 7 bases. Germline V CDR1 and CDR2: SNHLY, FYNNEI. The CDR3 runs to 13 residues. Trimming removed 4 bases from V and 6 bases from J; junction bases left unmatched: 6. The full variable domain, its missing parts supplied by reference TRBV2 and TRBJ2-7, is EPEVTQTPSHQVTQMGQEVILRCVPISNHLYFYWYRQILGQKVEFLVSFYNNEISEKSEIFDDQFSVERPDGSNFTLKIRSTKLEDSAMYFCASSGGLWAEQYFGPGTRLTVT.

The rearrangement joins TRBV10-3 to TRBJ1-5; D may be TRBD1 (6 bases). The CDR3 spans 13 residues. CDR1 is ENHRY, CDR2 SYGVKD, per germline. Trimming pared 0 bases from V and 11 bases from J, leaving 11 bases between. The CDR3 bases are TGTGCCATCAGTGAGTCGGTAACAGGGACCCAGCATTTT. Its protein is CAISESVTGTQHF.

The J gene is TRBJ2-3, the V gene TRBV7-9; 7 nucleotides agree with TRBD1. There are 12 residues in the CDR3. Germline trimming cut 3 bases from V and 9 bases from J; bases unmatched to any gene: 3. Germline CDR1 SEHNR, CDR2 FQNEAQ (reference sequence). The CDR3: CASSFPGQTQYF. In nucleotides, the CDR3 is TGTGCCAGCAGCTTTCCGGGACAGACGCAGTATTTT.

The chain employs TRBV14 and TRBJ2-5; a weak D match, TRBD2 (6 bases). CDR1 SGHDN and CDR2 FVKESK come from the germline V gene. Trimming shortened V by 1 base and J by 4 bases, and 10 bases separated the two germline ends. This CDR3 has 14 residues. The DNA for the CDR3 is TGTGCCAGCAGCCAAGTAGGAGGGGTAGAGACCCAGTACTTC. This gives the protein CASSQVGGVETQYF.

V and J are TRBV29-1 and TRBJ2-7; 9 bases map to TRBD1. From germline, CDR1 is SQVTM and CDR2 ANQGSEA. The CDR3 covers 15 residues. Trimming cost V 4 bases and J 4 bases; bases outside gene matches: 11. The chain's CDR3 is CSVVPNTGGDYEQYF. The CDR3 bases are TGCAGCGTTGTCCCAAATACAGGGGGCGATTACGAGCAGTACTTC.

The CDR3, as DNA: TGTGCCAGCCAAACAATAGCGGGAGCTCCCGGGGAGCTGTTTTTT. This encodes CASQTIAGAPGELFF. The chain joins TRBV28 to TRBJ2-2; TRBD2 matches 9 bases. The CDR3 totals 15 residues. Germline trimming cut 8 bases from V and 6 bases from J; bases unmatched to any gene: 10. The germline V gene encodes CDR1 MDHEN and CDR2 SYDVKM. Supplemented by reference TRBV28 and TRBJ2-2, the full variable domain reads DVKVTQSSRYLVKRTGEKVFLECVQDMDHENMFWYRQDPGLGLRLIYFSYDVKMKEKGDIPEGYSVSREKKERFSLILESASTNQTSMYLCASQTIAGAPGELFFGEGSRLTVL.

In this sample, this clone turned up a few times. The chain joins TRBV4-3 to TRBJ2-3; TRBD2 is a possible D gene (6 bases). The CDR3 loop spans 16 amino acids. CDR1 is LGHNA and CDR2 is YSLEER in the germline V gene. V lost 1 base to trimming and J lost 2 bases, with 13 bases between them. The CDR3 reads CASSQAKRVPTDTQYF. The CDR3 DNA reads TGCGCCAGCAGCCAAGCCAAGCGGGTCCCCACAGATACGCAGTATTTT.

The chain recombines TRBV27 with TRBJ2-5; D gene unclear. From germline, CDR1 is MNHEY and CDR2 SMNVEV (reference sequence). The CDR3 contains 13 residues. The ends were cut back, 7 bases at V and 5 bases at J, with 14 bases in the middle. CDR3 in DNA: TGTGCCAGCAAATCGGAGTTTCACGAGACCCAGTACTTC. This sequence encodes CASKSEFHETQYF.

The genes are TRBV5-4 and TRBJ2-7, with 9 positions matching TRBD1. The CDR3 length is 13 residues. Germline V gene lookup returns CDR1 SGHNT and CDR2 YYREEE (reference sequence). Germline trimming cut 2 bases from V and 9 bases from J; bases unmatched to any gene: 6. CDR3 bases: TGTGCCAGCAGCTTTGGGACAGGGATGGTGCAGTACTTC. Amino acids: CASSFGTGMVQYF.

The chain links TRBV12-5 to TRBJ2-7; the match to TRBD1 covers 7 bases. This CDR3 has 17 amino acids. Unmatched junction bases numbered 12, after V lost 1 base and J lost 3 bases. Germline CDR1 reads LGHNT; CDR2 reads FRNRAP. Here the CDR3 reads CASGLELFTDRFYEQYF. The CDR3 bases are TGTGCTAGTGGTTTGGAACTCTTCACGGACAGGTTCTACGAGCAGTACTTC.

The chain uses TRBV6-5 and TRBJ2-2; D is possibly TRBD2 (5 bases). CDR3 length: 16 residues. Germline assignment: CDR1 MNHEY and CDR2 SVGAGI. V was shortened by 0 bases and J by 4 bases, with 12 bases between the two germline ends. CDR3 residues: CASSYSTVAGTGELFF. In nucleotides, the CDR3 is TGTGCCAGCAGTTACTCGACCGTTGCGGGCACCGGGGAGCTGTTTTTT.

The J gene is TRBJ1-2, the V gene TRBV27; D gene uncertain. This CDR3 comprises 14 residues. The germline V and J ends were trimmed by 6 bases and 3 bases, with 14 bases remaining between them. Germline loops: CDR1 MNHEY, CDR2 SMNVEV (reference sequence). CDR3 nucleotide sequence: TGTGCCAGCAGCCCCAGACACTCCTACTATGGCTACACCTTC. Its protein product is CASSPRHSYYGYTF.

The chain has TRBV2 and TRBJ2-7, with D possibly TRBD1 on 6 matching bases. The CDR3 is 14 amino acids. Trimming removed 4 bases from V and 5 bases from J, with 15 bases in between. CDR1 is SNHLY, CDR2 FYNNEI, per germline. DNA of the CDR3: TGTGCCAGCAGTGTGCAGGGGCTTAGCGACGAGCAGTACTTC. This codes for CASSVQGLSDEQYF.

The V gene is TRBV11-3, the J gene TRBJ1-3; weak D call: TRBD1 (6 bases). In germline, CDR1 is SGHNT, CDR2 YENEEA. The CDR3 contains 14 residues. Trimming pared 4 bases from V and 5 bases from J, leaving 12 bases between. The CDR3 region has the DNA TGTGCCAGCAGCTCCCACGGACAGAGAAACACCATATATTTT. Translated, it gives CASSSHGQRNTIYF.

The rearrangement links TRBV6-5 to TRBJ1-1, with 9 bases identical to TRBD1. V dropped 6 bases and J dropped 0; count of bases not matched to a gene: 2. The CDR3 length is 14 residues. Germline CDR1 reads MNHEY; CDR2 reads SVGAGI. The CDR3 DNA reads as TGTGCCAGCAGGGGACAGGGAGTGAACACTGAAGCTTTCTTT. It specifies CASRGQGVNTEAFF.

The rearrangement uses TRBV5-4 and TRBJ1-1; the D gene is possibly TRBD1 (6 bases). The CDR3 contains 13 residues. Deletions cut 0 bases from V and 4 bases from J, with 7 bases between. Germline lookup yields CDR1 SGHNT and CDR2 YYREEE (reference sequence). CDR3 residues: CASSLGGGTEAFF. The CDR3 nucleotides are TGTGCCAGCAGCTTGGGAGGGGGCACTGAAGCTTTCTTT.

The V gene is TRBV23-1, the J gene TRBJ2-5; 9 nucleotides line up with TRBD1. TRBV23-1 belongs to the ORF category, with a function that is uncertain. Trimming took 6 bases from V and 1 from J; bases not matched to a gene: 12. The CDR3 length is 17 residues. CDR3 sequence (DNA): TGCGCCAGCAGGGTCCGGGACAGGGAGTACCCCCAAGAGACCCAGTACTTC. Amino acids: CASRVRDREYPQETQYF.

This clone was seen only once. The chain employs TRBV19 and TRBJ2-7; 8 nucleotides agree with TRBD1. Per germline, CDR1 LNHDA and CDR2 SQIVND (reference sequence). The CDR3 has 13 amino acids. J was trimmed by 0 bases and V by 5 bases; bases with no gene match: 0. The CDR3 region is CASSDRGSYEQYF. DNA of the CDR3: TGTGCCAGTAGTGACAGGGGCTCCTACGAGCAGTACTTC.

V gene TRBV6-5 combines with J gene TRBJ2-1; 13 nucleotides line up with TRBD2. The CDR3 runs 15 residues. The V and J ends lost 6 bases and 4 bases, in that order; junction bases with no gene match: 3. The germline gives CDR1 MNHEY, CDR2 SVGAGI. CDR3 coding DNA: TGTGCCAGCAGGGGACTAGCGGGAATGTACAATGAGCAGTTCTTC. It codes for CASRGLAGMYNEQFF.